Listed below are T cell receptor beta chains from one sample, sequenced in a study of blood T cell repertoires in COVID-19. The method was immunoSEQ multiplex PCR; TCRdb's version includes in-frame clones alone and lacks a portion of them. Counted here are approximately 280,000 clones, around 89% occurring once; the ten biggest clones make up approximately 4.3%. The sequenced sample consisted of peripheral blood. These TCRs come from a man aged 35-49 years with acute or convalescent COVID-19. Both conserved end residues are part of each CDR3. A D gene is named only where the DNA matches it firmly. Clone size appears in some rows only: once, few, many, or a class for an expanded clone.

J	V	size	D	CDR3	DNA
TRBJ2-7	TRBV10-3	.	.	CAISPGQFYEQYF	TGTGCCATCAGTCCGGGACAATTTTACGAGCAGTACTTC
TRBJ2-3	TRBV10-1	once	TRBD2	CASSPTSGGGTDTQYF	TGCGCCAGCAGTCCTACTAGCGGGGGGGGCACAGATACGCAGTATTTT
TRBJ1-5	TRBV18	.	TRBD1	CASSPPGAGGDQPQHF	TGTGCCAGCTCACCACCGGGGGCAGGGGGAGACCAGCCCCAGCATTTT
TRBJ2-2	TRBV10-3	.	.	CATWGSSGTPSTGELFF	TGTGCCACTTGGGGGTCTTCCGGGACACCAAGCACCGGGGAGCTGTTTTTT
TRBJ2-7	TRBV7-6	few	.	CASSYGFTSSGEQYF	TGTGCCAGCAGCTACGGTTTTACTAGCAGCGGGGAGCAGTACTTC
TRBJ1-2	TRBV7-2	.	.	CASSTPFLGGSYGYTF	TGTGCCAGCAGCACACCCTTCCTGGGGGGAAGCTATGGCTACACCTTC
TRBJ2-3	TRBV5-1	.	.	CASSLGGGFKGGDTQYF	TGCGCCAGCAGCCTGGGCGGCGGGTTCAAAGGCGGAGATACGCAGTATTTT
TRBJ2-2	TRBV28	.	.	CASSSPGELFF	TGTGCCAGCAGTTCCCCAGGGGAGCTGTTTTTT
TRBJ1-2	TRBV24-1	.	.	CATSDSGSPHGYTF	TGTGCCACCAGTGATTCCGGGAGCCCCCATGGCTACACCTTC
TRBJ2-7	TRBV25-1	.	TRBD1	CASSPGTDFYEQYF	TGTGCCAGCAGCCCCGGGACAGATTTTTACGAGCAGTACTTC